This T cell receptor beta chain emerged from a study of T cell responses to AZD1222 COVID-19 vaccine (dated by TCRdb to the early 2020s). Regarding the study in general: AZD1222 recipients with second doses at about 4 weeks or about 12 weeks were pooled, because spike-specific TCR depth and breadth did not differ between schedules. Enrollment into the trials was organized by age into subgroups of 18-55, 56-69 and 70-plus years, and those subgroups contained approximately 150, 30 and 60 TCR-sequenced participants, respectively. TCR sequencing covered 233 trial participants: 207 given two doses of AZD1222 and about 26 given two doses of MenACWY control vaccine.

Regarding this clone: Its target antigen remains unknown. No much larger clonotype is one base removed from it; base qualities were not supplied.

Via the germline V gene, CDR1 is SGHTA and CDR2 FQGNSA. Spanning cysteine to phenylalanine, the CDR3 consists of 17 amino acids. Solely the CDR3 DNA is kept, with 51 bases framed from the first base. Trimming removed 0 bases from V and 0 bases from J, leaving 11 bases between the germline ends. The time point label for this specimen denotes: baseline before first vaccination. Samples from vaccinated people were obtained from the UK trials COV001 and COV002, which included a single-blind randomized controlled phase 2/3 trial of AZD1222 (ChAdOx1 nCoV-19) in healthy adults. Trial participant PBMC samples were collected at day 0 and day 28 after the second dose for TCRbeta chain sequencing. The CDR3 regions of human TCRbeta chains were analyzed by immunosequencing. Regarding the original processing steps: TCRs in the repertoires were compared against a reference library of SARS-CoV-2-specific TCRs that had been generated with the MIRA antigen-specificity platform. Breadth was defined as the fraction of unique TCRs that were SARS-CoV-2-associated. Depth was defined as the fraction of total T cells that were SARS-CoV-2-associated. Using the MIRA data, every spike-specific TCR was mapped to the spike region that the TCR reacted to and assigned to either a CD4 or a CD8 class. Log10-transformed breadth and depth values were compared by one-way ANOVA with Sidak's multiple comparisons tests. TCRdb holds this immuneACCESS table with in-frame rearrangements only. Some clones are missing; in checked studies, unresolved V genes explain under half, and the rest has no known cause. V, J and clone size are taken as reported in that table, and D and trimming were inferred from the DNA itself. The sample table lists about 97,000 clones, 80% to 90% of them with a count of one. Together, the top ten hold over 6.5% of the sample.

What the research found in general, with its limitations: No day 14 peak-response samples were available, so repertoires were characterized only after the peak T cell response. After two AZD1222 doses, both the breadth and the depth of spike-specific TCRs were significantly higher than at day 0 and than in MenACWY recipients. Reportedly, close to half of the unique spike-specific TCRs recognized epitopes lying outside the regions that are mutated in the B.1.351 and B.1.1.7 variants. The 56-69-year group was small, and its depth increase did not reach significance, likely because of low power. The whole spike protein was spanned by vaccine-associated CD4 TCRs, and dominant responses were seen in regions 160-218 and 743-854. Participants were mostly white British and included more females than males, and it was suggested by the authors that clonal diversity may have been underestimated. Conclusions about previously exposed vaccinees were limited because only six or seven AZD1222 recipients were SARS-CoV-2 seropositive at baseline.

Sequenced material: peripheral blood, taken on day 0 of AZD1222 vaccination. The rearrangement joined TRBV7-2 to TRBJ1-4; no D gene is confidently identified. This clonotype was obtained from an adult in good health. The CDR3 reads as follows: CASSLAVRFPTNEKLFF. In nucleotides, the sequence is TGTGCCAGCAGCTTAGCGGTCAGGTTTCCAACTAATGAAAAACTGTTTTTT. The reference TRBV7-2 and TRBJ1-4 proteins fill in what lies around the CDR3, so the full variable domain reads GAGVSQSPSNKVTEKGKDVELRCDPISGHTALYWYRQSLGQGLEFLIYFQGNSAPDKSGLPSDRFSAERTGGSVSTLTIQRTQQEDSAVYLCASSLAVRFPTNEKLFFGSGTQLSVL.